This TCR beta chain comes out of a study of T cells after yellow fever vaccination. About this clonotype itself: Its antigen is currently unknown. One end of the junction varies from germline; a read error may be responsible.

5'RACE template switching generated TCR cDNA, adding a universal primer site and UMIs. TCRdb reprocessed the 5' RACE reads via MiXCR and lists one record per CDR3 protein. The top ten clones hold 17% of a sample with some 560,000 distinct CDR3 sequences, less than 20% of them seen once. CDR3 size: 13 residues. Germline lookup yields CDR1 LGHNA and CDR2 YNFKEQ. Findings of the study overall: Although most clonotypes did not, a small share appeared in both CD4 and CD8 compartments.

Here the sequenced sample was PBMCs, taken about 5 days after the first yellow fever vaccination. J is TRBJ1-4 and V is TRBV4-2, with D uncertain. The receptor's source is a man younger than 35 who received the YFV17D yellow fever vaccine. CDR3 nucleotide sequence: TGTGCCAGGAGCCCCGGGCTAGCTGAAAAACTGTTTTTT. The encoded protein is CARSPGLAEKLFF.